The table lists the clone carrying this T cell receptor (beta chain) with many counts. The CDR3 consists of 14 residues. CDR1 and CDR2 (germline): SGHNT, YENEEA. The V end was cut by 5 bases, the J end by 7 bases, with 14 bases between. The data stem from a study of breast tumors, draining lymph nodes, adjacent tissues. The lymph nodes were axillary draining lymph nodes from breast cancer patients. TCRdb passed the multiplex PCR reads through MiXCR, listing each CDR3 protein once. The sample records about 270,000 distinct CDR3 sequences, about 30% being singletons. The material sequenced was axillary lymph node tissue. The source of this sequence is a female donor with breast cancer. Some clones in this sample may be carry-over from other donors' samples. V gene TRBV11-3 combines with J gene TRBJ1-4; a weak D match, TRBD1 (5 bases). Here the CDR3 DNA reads TGTGCCAGCAGCGCACTCGCAGGGATTGAAAAACTGTTTTTT. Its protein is CASSALAGIEKLFF.